Described below is a single T cell receptor beta chain sequence and its context. TCRdb re-called the RT-PCR reads with MiXCR, one entry per CDR3 protein. This sample carries about a million distinct CDR3 sequences, roughly 18% of them seen once, and the ten largest clones take roughly 6%. This record comes from a study of patients and donors after allogeneic stem cell transplantation. Trimming took off 4 bases at V and 5 bases at J, with 14 bases between the two ends. This CDR3 is 14 amino acids long. The germline gives CDR1 SQVTM, CDR2 ANQGSEA. The genes are TRBV29-1 and TRBJ2-2; D remains unclear. This clonotype was sampled from a human donor who was either an allogeneic HSCT recipient or a stem cell or donor lymphocyte infusion donor (not recorded which). It is not recorded whose cells these are; they may come from a transplant donor. Sequences were obtained from blood, either unsorted or a sorted T cell fraction (not recorded which). Here the CDR3 DNA reads TGCAGCGTTGGGAACAACCGTGGGACCGGGGAGCTGTTTTTT. As protein: CSVGNNRGTGELFF.